This note documents a single T cell receptor (beta chain) sequence. Its target is not known. Different DNA sequences within this sample yield the same CDR3. Splitting of CD4+ cells produced CD45RA+ naive and CD45RA-negative memory subsets. Method: immunoSEQ multiplex PCR; TCRdb's copy keeps in-frame clones and lacks some. The table lists 2 million to 2.5 million clones, approximately 95% of them singletons, with under 0.45% in the top ten. The data belong to a study of shared clonotypes between healthy human individuals. Study-wide results and caveats: The low donor count limited represented genetic and exposure-history diversity. An effect of sequencing depth on clonotype sharing among donors was expected. Estimated clonotype richness was generally higher in naive than memory subsets.

The CDR3 has 15 residues. With V trimmed by 5 bases and J by 0 bases, 5 bases remained unmatched. Per germline, CDR1 SEHNR and CDR2 FQNEAQ (reference sequence). This sequence joins TRBV7-9 and TRBJ1-1, with 8 nucleotides matching TRBD1. The sequencing sample was made of naive CD4+ T cells from PBMCs. Subset meaning: CD45RA+ positively selected. The TCR was taken from a young man in good health. Some clones in this sample may be carry-over from other donors' samples. The CDR3 nucleotides are TGTGCCAGCAGCCCCCGACAGGGGCTGAACACTGAAGCTTTCTTT. Protein product: CASSPRQGLNTEAFF. Complete variable domain (other parts from reference TRBV7-9 and TRBJ1-1): DTGVSQNPRHKITKRGQNVTFRCDPISEHNRLYWYRQTLGQGPEFLTYFQNEAQLEKSRLLSDRFSAERPKGSFSTLEIQRTEQGDSAMYLCASSPRQGLNTEAFFGQGTRLTVV.